The T cell receptor beta chain described here comes from a study of blood T cells in healthy people across ages. Across the whole study: Capturing about one barcoded beta molecule per two T cells was achieved by template switching.

A sample-barcoded 5' primer and a J-beta primer mix were used in a second PCR of roughly 7 to 11 cycles. A single record per CDR3 protein comes from TCRdb applying MiXCR to the 5' RACE reads. The sample holds roughly 1.7 million distinct CDR3 sequences; about 32% are singletons and the top ten take about 11%. This clonotype was found a few times. Its antigen remains unknown. Study-level results: With naive T cell percentage, TCR beta diversity showed a strong correlation. Donors of long life had a larger count of naive CD4+ cells and greater diversity than aged donors. The fall in TCR beta diversity per million T cells was roughly linear with age.

The CDR3 covers 15 residues. V was pared by 5 bases and J by 0 bases, with 11 bases between. CDR1 MNHEY and CDR2 SMNVEV come from the germline V gene (reference sequence). The sample taken for sequencing was blood. The rearrangement links TRBV27 to TRBJ2-1; D may be TRBD2 (6 bases). The sequence came from a woman in her twenties or thirties in good health. In DNA, the CDR3 is TGTGCCAGCAGTCCGGACTACCTCTCCTACAATGAGCAGTTCTTC. Its protein is CASSPDYLSYNEQFF.